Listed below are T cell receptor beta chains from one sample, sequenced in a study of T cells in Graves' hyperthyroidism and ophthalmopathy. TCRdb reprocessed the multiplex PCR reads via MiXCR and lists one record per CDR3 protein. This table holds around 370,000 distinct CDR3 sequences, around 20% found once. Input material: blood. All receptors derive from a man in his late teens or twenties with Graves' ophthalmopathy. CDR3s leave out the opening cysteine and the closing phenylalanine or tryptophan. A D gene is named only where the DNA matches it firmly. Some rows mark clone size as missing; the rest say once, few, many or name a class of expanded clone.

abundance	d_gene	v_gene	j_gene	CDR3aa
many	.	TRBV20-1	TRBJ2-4	SARSPSKNIQY
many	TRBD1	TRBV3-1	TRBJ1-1	ASSQGTGVHTEAF
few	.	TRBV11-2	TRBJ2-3	ASMWWGTDTQY
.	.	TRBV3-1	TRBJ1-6	ASSREQGLRNSPLH
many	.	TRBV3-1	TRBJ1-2	ASSQEDRGTKDGYT
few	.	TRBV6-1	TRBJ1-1	ASSSTLEAF
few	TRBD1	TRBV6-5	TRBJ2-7	ASSYSGDSSYEQY
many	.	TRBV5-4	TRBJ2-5	ASSRGAVGQETQY
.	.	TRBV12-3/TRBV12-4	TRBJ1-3	ASSTPTGIGNTIY
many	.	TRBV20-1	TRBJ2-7	SAREGTAYEQY
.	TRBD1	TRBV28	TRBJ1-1	ASDRGRSTEAF
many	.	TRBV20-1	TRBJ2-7	SASELHEQY
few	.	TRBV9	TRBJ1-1	ASSVDSGNTEAF
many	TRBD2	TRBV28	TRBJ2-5	ASSKRLAGAQETQY
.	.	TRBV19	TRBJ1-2	ASSIGPGNYGYT
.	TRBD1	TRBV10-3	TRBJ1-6	AITGTGNSPLH
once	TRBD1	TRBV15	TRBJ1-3	ATSLSPMTGAFSGNTIY
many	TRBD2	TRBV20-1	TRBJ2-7	SAPLGGGAYEQY
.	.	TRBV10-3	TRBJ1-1	AISEWDGQAF
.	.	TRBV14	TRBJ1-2	ASSQVRGSRGDYGYT
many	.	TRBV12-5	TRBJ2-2	ASGLVGNTGELF
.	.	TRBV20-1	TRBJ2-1	SASLPRGGPGNEQF
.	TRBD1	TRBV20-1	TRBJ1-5	SAGQGALEPQH
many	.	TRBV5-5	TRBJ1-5	ASSTDSYQPQH
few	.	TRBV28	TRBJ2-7	ASKAGHRYEQY